This TCR beta chain was recorded in a study of cytomegalovirus exposure and HLA in healthy donors. This PCR relied on a set of 60 Vbeta primers and 13 Jbeta primers. Assay used: immunoSEQ multiplex PCR; TCRdb lists only in-frame clones, some missing. The data show 150,000 to 200,000 clones, with more than 75% seen just once and about 3% held by the top ten. As for this clone: The target antigen is unknown.

Notes on the study in general: A later analysis linked around 15,000 TCR beta sequences to HLA alleles at 0.05 false discovery rate.

This TCR was recovered from a man aged 35-49 years in good health and CMV-seropositive. Sequences were obtained from PBMCs.

Here the CDR3 reads CAWSQGVYTEAFF. CDR3 DNA: TGTGCCTGGAGTCAGGGGGTGTACACTGAAGCTTTCTTT. The genes are TRBV30 and TRBJ1-1; 7 nucleotides match TRBD1. There are 13 residues in the CDR3. Germline V gene data show CDR1 as GTSNPN and CDR2 as SVGIG (reference sequence). J was trimmed by 3 bases and V by 2 bases; bases with no gene match: 3.